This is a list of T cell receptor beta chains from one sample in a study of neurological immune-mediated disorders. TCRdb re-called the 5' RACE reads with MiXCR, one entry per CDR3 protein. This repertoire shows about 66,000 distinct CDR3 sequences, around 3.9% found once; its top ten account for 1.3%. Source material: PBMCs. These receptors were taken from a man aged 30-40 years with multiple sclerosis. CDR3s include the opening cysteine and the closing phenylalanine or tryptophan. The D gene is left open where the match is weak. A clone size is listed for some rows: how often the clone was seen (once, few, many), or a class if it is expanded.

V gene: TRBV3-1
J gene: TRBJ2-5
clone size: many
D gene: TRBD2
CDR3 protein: CASRSASGGETQYF
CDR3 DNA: TGTGCCAGCAGATCAGCTAGCGGTGGAGAGACCCAGTACTTC

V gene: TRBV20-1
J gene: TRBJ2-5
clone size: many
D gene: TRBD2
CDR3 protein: CSARVLAGGMETQYF
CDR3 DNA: TGCAGTGCTAGAGTTCTAGCGGGGGGTATGGAGACCCAGTACTTC

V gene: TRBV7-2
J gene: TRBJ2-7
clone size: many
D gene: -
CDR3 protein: CASSSRGSGAGSFYEQYF
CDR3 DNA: TGTGCCAGCAGCTCGCGAGGGTCGGGGGCCGGGTCCTTTTACGAGCAGTACTTC

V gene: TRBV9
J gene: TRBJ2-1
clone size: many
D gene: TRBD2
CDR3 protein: CASSVAHTSGAYNEQFF
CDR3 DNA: TGTGCCAGCAGCGTAGCTCATACTAGCGGGGCGTACAATGAGCAGTTCTTC

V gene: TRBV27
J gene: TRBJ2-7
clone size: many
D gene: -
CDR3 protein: CASSLKGPYEQYF
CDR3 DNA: TGTGCCAGCAGTTTGAAGGGACCCTACGAGCAGTACTTC

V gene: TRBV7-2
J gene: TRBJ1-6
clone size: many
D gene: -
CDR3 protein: CASSLAAQGSNSPLHF
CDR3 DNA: TGTGCCAGCAGCTTAGCTGCGCAGGGGAGTAATTCACCCCTCCACTTT

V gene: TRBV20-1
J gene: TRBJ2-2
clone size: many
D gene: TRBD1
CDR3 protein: CSARGTVTGELFF
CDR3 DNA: TGCAGTGCTAGGGGGACAGTTACCGGGGAGCTGTTTTTT

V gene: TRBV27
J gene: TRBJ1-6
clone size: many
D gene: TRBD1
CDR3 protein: CASTLTRGLNSPLNF
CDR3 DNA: TGTGCCAGCACCCTGACAAGGGGGCTTAATTCACCCCTCAACTTT

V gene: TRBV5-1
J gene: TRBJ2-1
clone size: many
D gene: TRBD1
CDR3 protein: CASSRGQTSYNEQFF
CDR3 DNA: TGCGCCAGCAGCAGGGGACAGACCTCCTACAATGAGCAGTTCTTC

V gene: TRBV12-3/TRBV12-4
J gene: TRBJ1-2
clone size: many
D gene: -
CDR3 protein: CASRPTWDYGYTF
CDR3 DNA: TGTGCCAGCAGGCCCACTTGGGACTATGGCTACACCTTC

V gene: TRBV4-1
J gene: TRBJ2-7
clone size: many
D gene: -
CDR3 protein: CASSYGQGVYEQYF
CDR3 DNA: TGCGCCAGCAGCTACGGTCAGGGTGTCTACGAGCAGTACTTC

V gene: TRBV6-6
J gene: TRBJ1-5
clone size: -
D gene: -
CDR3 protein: CASSSSGDGSNQPQNF
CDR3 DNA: TGTGCCAGCAGTTCTAGTGGGGACGGTAGCAATCAGCCCCAGAATTTT

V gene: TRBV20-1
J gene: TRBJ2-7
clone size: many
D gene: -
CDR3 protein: CSARRDRDEQYF
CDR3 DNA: TGCAGTGCAAGACGCGACAGAGACGAGCAGTACTTC

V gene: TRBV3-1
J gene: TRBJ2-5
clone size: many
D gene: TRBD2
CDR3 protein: CASGVGVAGVIETQYF
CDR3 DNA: TGTGCCAGCGGGGTAGGCGTAGCGGGGGTAATAGAGACCCAGTACTTC

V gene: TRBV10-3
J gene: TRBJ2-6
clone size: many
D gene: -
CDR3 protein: CAIRGASSGANVLTF
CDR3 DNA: TGTGCCATCAGGGGGGCCTCCTCTGGGGCCAACGTCCTGACTTTC

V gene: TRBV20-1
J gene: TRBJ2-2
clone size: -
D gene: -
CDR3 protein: CSARDRRGELFF
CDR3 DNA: TGCAGTGCTAGAGATCGTCGAGGGGAGCTGTTTTTT

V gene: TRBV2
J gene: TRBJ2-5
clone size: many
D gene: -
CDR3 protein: CASSRDSRETQYF
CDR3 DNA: TGTGCCAGCAGTCGGGACTCCCGGGAGACCCAGTACTTC

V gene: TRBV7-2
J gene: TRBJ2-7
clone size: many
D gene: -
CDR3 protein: CASSLWGTSYEQYF
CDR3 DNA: TGTGCCAGCAGCTTATGGGGGACCTCCTACGAGCAGTACTTC

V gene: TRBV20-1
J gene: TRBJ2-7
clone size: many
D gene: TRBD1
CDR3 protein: CSARDREYEQYF
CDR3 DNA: TGCAGTGCTAGGGACAGGGAGTACGAGCAGTACTTC

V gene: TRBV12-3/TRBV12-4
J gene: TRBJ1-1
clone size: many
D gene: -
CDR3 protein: CASSLRTENTEAFF
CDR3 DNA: TGTGCCAGCAGTCTCCGGACAGAGAACACTGAAGCTTTCTTT

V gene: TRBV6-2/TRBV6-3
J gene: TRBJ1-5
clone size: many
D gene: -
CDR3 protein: CASSLFLQGPSNQPQHF
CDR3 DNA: TGTGCCAGCAGCTTATTCCTTCAGGGGCCTAGCAATCAGCCCCAGCATTTT

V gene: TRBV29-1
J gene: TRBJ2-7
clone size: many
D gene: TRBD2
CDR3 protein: CSVRPALAGTEQYF
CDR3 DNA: TGCAGCGTCCGACCAGCGTTAGCGGGAACCGAGCAGTACTTC

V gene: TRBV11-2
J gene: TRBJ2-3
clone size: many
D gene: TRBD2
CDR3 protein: CASSLDLMLAGQNTQYF
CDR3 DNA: TGTGCCAGCAGCTTAGATCTTATGCTAGCGGGGCAAAATACGCAGTATTTT

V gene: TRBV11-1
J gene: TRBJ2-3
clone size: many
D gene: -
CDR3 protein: CASSARLGSESDTQYF
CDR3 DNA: TGTGCCAGCAGCGCACGACTAGGCTCAGAATCAGATACGCAGTATTTT

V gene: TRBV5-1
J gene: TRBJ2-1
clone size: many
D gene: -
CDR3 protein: CASSDLGFYNEQFF
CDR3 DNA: TGCGCCAGCAGCGACCTAGGATTTTACAATGAGCAGTTCTTC

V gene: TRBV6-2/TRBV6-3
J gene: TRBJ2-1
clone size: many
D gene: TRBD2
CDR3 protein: CASSWSRASGGSYNEQFF
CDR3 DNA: TGTGCCAGCAGTTGGTCGCGGGCTAGCGGGGGGTCCTACAATGAGCAGTTCTTC

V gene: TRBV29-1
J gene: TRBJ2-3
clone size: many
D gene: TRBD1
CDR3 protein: CSVDRGLPDTQYF
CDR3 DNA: TGCAGCGTGGACAGGGGCCTCCCAGATACGCAGTATTTT

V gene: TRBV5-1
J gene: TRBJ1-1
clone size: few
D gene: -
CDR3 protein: CASRIGGNTEAFF
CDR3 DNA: TGCGCCAGCAGGATCGGGGGGAACACTGAAGCTTTCTTT

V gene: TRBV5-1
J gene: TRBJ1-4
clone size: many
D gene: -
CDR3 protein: CASSFNRSHNEKLFF
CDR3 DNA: TGCGCCAGCAGCTTTAACAGGTCCCACAATGAAAAACTGTTTTTT

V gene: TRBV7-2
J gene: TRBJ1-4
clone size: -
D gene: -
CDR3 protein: CASSPGVAYEKLFF
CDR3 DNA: TGTGCCAGCAGCCCCGGGGTGGCTTATGAAAAACTGTTTTTT

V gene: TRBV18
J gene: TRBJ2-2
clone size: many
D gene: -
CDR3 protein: CASSPPLLGTGELFF
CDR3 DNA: TGTGCCAGCTCACCTCCCCTTCTGGGCACCGGGGAGCTGTTTTTT

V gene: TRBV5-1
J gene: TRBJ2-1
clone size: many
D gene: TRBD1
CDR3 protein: CASSSDRVSDEQFF
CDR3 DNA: TGCGCCAGCAGCTCGGACAGGGTTTCTGATGAGCAGTTCTTC

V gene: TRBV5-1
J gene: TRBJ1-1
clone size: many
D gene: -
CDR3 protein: CASSRGDGNTEAFF
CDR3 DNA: TGCGCCAGCAGCAGAGGGGACGGCAACACTGAAGCTTTCTTT

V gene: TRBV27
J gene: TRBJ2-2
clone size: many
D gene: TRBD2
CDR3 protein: CASSLRLAGGTGELFF
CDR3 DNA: TGTGCCAGCAGTTTGCGACTAGCGGGGGGGACCGGGGAGCTGTTTTTT

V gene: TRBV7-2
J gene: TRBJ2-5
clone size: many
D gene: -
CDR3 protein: CASSLADSVLGQETQYF
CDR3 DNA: TGTGCCAGCAGCTTAGCGGATTCAGTTTTGGGCCAAGAGACCCAGTACTTC

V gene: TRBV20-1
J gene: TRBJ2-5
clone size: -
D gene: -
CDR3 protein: CSARPGGETQYF
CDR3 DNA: TGCAGTGCTAGACCGGGTGGAGAGACCCAGTACTTC

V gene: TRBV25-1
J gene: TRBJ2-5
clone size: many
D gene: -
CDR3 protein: CASSEFKGRYQETQYF
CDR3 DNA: TGTGCCAGCAGTGAGTTCAAGGGACGGTACCAAGAGACCCAGTACTTC

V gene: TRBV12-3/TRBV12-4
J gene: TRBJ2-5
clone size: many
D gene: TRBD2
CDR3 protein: CASSLEGSGRQTQYF
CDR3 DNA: TGTGCCAGCAGTTTAGAAGGTAGCGGGAGGCAGACCCAGTACTTC

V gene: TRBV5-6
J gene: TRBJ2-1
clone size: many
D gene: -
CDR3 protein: CASSPEGGVEDEQFF
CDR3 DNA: TGTGCCAGCAGCCCCGAAGGGGGGGTGGAGGATGAGCAGTTCTTC

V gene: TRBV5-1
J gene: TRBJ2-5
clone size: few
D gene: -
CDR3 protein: CASSLIDGKETQYF
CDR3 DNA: TGCGCCAGCAGCTTGATTGACGGTAAAGAGACCCAGTACTTC

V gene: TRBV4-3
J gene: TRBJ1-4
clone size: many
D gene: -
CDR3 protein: CASSQAGTYEKLFF
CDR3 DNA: TGCGCCAGCAGCCAAGCCGGGACCTATGAAAAACTGTTTTTT

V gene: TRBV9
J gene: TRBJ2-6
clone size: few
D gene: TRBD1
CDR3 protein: CASRPGQASSGANVLTF
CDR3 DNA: TGTGCCAGCAGGCCGGGACAGGCGAGCTCTGGGGCCAACGTCCTGACTTTC

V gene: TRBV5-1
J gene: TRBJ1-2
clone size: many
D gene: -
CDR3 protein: CASSLAVGHWDGYTF
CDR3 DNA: TGCGCCAGCAGCTTGGCCGTGGGCCATTGGGATGGCTACACCTTC

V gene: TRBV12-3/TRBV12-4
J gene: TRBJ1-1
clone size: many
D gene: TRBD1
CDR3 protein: CASRDRGNEAFF
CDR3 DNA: TGTGCCAGCAGGGACAGGGGCAATGAAGCTTTCTTT

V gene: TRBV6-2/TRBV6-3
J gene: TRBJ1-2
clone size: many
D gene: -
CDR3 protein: CASDSARSASYGYTF
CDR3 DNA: TGTGCCAGCGATTCAGCGCGGTCTGCCAGCTATGGCTACACCTTC

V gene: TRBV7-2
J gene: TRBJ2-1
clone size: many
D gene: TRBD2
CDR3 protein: CASSFGLAGNNEQFF
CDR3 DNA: TGTGCCAGCAGCTTTGGACTAGCGGGGAACAATGAGCAGTTCTTC

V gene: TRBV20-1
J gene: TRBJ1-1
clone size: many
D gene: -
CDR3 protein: CSANSREYTEAFF
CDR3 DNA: TGCAGTGCTAACTCAAGGGAATATACTGAAGCTTTCTTT

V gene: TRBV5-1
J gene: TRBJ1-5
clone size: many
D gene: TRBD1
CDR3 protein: CASSSHQGGYSNQPQHF
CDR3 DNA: TGCGCCAGCAGCTCCCATCAGGGGGGATATAGCAATCAGCCCCAGCATTTT

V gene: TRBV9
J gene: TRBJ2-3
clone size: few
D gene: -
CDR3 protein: CASSAGGHQTDTQYF
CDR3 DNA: TGTGCCAGCAGCGCGGGTGGGCACCAGACAGATACGCAGTATTTT

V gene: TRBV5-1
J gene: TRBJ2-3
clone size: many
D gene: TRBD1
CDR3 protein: CASKSGTGVADTQYF
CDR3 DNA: TGCGCCAGCAAGTCCGGGACAGGGGTGGCAGATACGCAGTATTTT

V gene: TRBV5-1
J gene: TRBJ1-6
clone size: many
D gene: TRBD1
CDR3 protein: CASSLEGGQGGSPLHF
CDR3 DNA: TGCGCCAGCAGCTTGGAGGGAGGACAGGGAGGCTCACCCCTCCACTTT

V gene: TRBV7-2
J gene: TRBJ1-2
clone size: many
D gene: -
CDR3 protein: CASSLMGPYTF
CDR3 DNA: TGTGCCAGCAGCTTAATGGGACCATACACCTTC

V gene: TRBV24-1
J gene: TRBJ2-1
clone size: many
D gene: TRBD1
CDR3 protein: CATSDSRTGSYNEQFF
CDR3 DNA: TGTGCCACCAGTGATTCGAGGACAGGGTCTTACAATGAGCAGTTCTTC

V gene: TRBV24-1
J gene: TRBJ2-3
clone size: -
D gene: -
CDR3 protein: CATSDSATDTQYF
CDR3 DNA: TGTGCCACCAGTGATTCAGCTACAGATACGCAGTATTTT

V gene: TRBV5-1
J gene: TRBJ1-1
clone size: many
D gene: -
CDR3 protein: CASSATGMNTEAFF
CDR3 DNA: TGCGCCAGCAGCGCGACAGGAATGAACACTGAAGCTTTCTTT